One and the same sample provided the 6 T cell receptor beta chains below, sequenced in a study of blood T cell repertoires in COVID-19. The protocol was immunoSEQ multiplex PCR, while the TCRdb copy is restricted to in-frame clones and leaves out a portion. In the table there are under 300,000 clones, approximately 78% of which are singletons. Sequenced sample: peripheral blood. The receptors here all came from a woman between 55 and 75 years old with active or convalescent COVID-19.

The chain joins TRBV30 to TRBJ1-3; no definite D call. Trimming shortened V by 3 bases and J by 0 bases, and 9 bases separated the two germline ends. The CDR3 consists of 14 residues. Germline loops: CDR1 GTSNPN, CDR2 SVGIG (reference sequence). The CDR3 sequence: CAWSPVSSGNTIYF. Written as DNA, the CDR3 is TGTGCCTGGAGCCCTGTGAGCTCTGGAAACACCATATATTTT.

The V gene is TRBV4-2, the J gene TRBJ2-5, with TRBD2 identical over 9 bases. The CDR3 covers 16 residues. J was trimmed by 3 bases and V by 1 base; bases with no gene match: 6. The germline gives CDR1 LGHNA, CDR2 YNFKEQ. CDR3 protein: CASSQGSSGVKETQYF. The CDR3 coding sequence is TGTGCCAGCAGCCAAGGATCTAGCGGGGTGAAAGAGACCCAGTACTTC.

The chain links TRBV5-1 to TRBJ1-4, with D possibly TRBD1 on 6 matching bases. Germline CDR1 reads SGHRS; CDR2 reads YFSETQ. Trimming removed 0 bases from V and 7 bases from J, with 19 bases in between. CDR3 length equals 17 residues. The DNA of the CDR3 is TGCGCCAGCAGCTTGGGGCACAGGGACCCTAAGAGTGAAAAACTGTTTTTT. It encodes CASSLGHRDPKSEKLFF.

The rearrangement links TRBV5-6 to TRBJ1-1, with 9 positions matching TRBD1. V trimming: 0 bases; J trimming: 3 bases; junction bases outside the gene matches: 9. Germline V CDR1 and CDR2: SGHDT, YYEEEE. The CDR3 totals 17 residues. The CDR3 spells CASSLGIGQGRDTEAFF. The CDR3 DNA reads as TGTGCCAGCAGCTTGGGGATAGGACAGGGGAGGGACACTGAAGCTTTCTTT.

This clone was detected only a few times. The V call is TRBV5-1, the J call TRBJ2-7, with 7 bases aligning to TRBD1. The germline CDR1 and CDR2 sequences are SGHRS and YFSETQ. The length of the CDR3 is 14 residues. The V segment lost 2 bases and the J segment 6 bases; nucleotides outside the gene matches: 8. CDR3 amino acids: CASSLARQGSEQYF. The CDR3 DNA follows: TGCGCCAGCAGCTTAGCGAGACAGGGTAGCGAGCAGTACTTC.

By frequency in the sample, this clone is medium-sized. The J gene is TRBJ2-1, the V gene TRBV4-1, with TRBD1 matching 10 bases. Germline CDR1 is MGHRA and CDR2 is YSYEKL. This CDR3 region has 16 residues. Losses at the gene ends were 0 bases for V and 4 bases for J; bases not matched to a gene: 3. CDR3 residues: CASSQDGTGVYNEQFF. In DNA, the CDR3 is TGCGCCAGCAGCCAAGACGGGACAGGGGTATACAATGAGCAGTTCTTC.